Detailed here is one T cell receptor (beta chain). Assay: immunoSEQ multiplex PCR; the TCRdb copy retains only in-frame clones and omits some. The data show about 30,000 clones, with approximately 69% seen just once and roughly 1% held by the top ten. The data were obtained in a study of STAT5B mutations in CD4+ large granular lymphocyte leukemia. Germline CDR1 SGDLS, CDR2 YYNGEE. The CDR3 consists of 17 residues. Trimming removed 5 bases from V and 4 bases from J; junction bases left unmatched: 12. Sequencing used CD4+ T cells from blood buffy coats. This TCR was recovered from a human donor in good health. This chain uses TRBV9 with TRBJ2-3; TRBD2 aligns across 11 bases. The CDR3 is CASSPGSSGRPSDTQYF. The CDR3, as DNA: TGTGCCAGCAGTCCCGGTTCTAGCGGGAGGCCCTCAGATACGCAGTATTTT.